This T cell receptor beta chain was sequenced for a study of neurological immune-mediated disorders. In germline, CDR1 is MDHEN, CDR2 SYDVKM. Germline trimming cut 5 bases from V and 8 bases from J; bases unmatched to any gene: 18. The CDR3 loop spans 17 amino acids. Synthesis of cDNA was performed by 5'RACE using 10-nucleotide random UMIs. Each CDR3 protein is one row after TCRdb ran MiXCR on the 5' RACE reads. This table has around 15,000 distinct CDR3 sequences, 3.5% appearing once. The sorted libraries drew on roughly 930,000 T cells that were CD4+ or CD8+. Judged by abundance, this clonotype is medium-sized (0.01 to 0.1%).

The sample was CD8+ T cells from blood. The chain couples TRBV28 to TRBJ2-3, with TRBD1 matching 8 bases. This clonotype originated in a woman aged 40 to 50 in good health. CDR3 residues: CASSPRTGRDVSRTQYF. Written as DNA, the CDR3 is TGTGCCAGCAGTCCCCGGACAGGGCGTGACGTATCTCGTACGCAGTATTTT.